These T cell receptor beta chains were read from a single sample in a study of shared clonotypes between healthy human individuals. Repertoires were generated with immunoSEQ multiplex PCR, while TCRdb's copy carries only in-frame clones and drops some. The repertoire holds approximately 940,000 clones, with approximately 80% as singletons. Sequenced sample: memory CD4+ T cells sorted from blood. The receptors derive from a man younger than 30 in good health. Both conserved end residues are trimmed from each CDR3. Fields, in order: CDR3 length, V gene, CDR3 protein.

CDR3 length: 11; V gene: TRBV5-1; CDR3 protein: ASSLVAGDGYT
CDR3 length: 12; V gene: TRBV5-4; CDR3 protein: ASSQRDGVSEAF
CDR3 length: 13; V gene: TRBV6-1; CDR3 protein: ASSEEGYSNQPQH
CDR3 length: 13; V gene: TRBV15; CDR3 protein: ATSRGDRLQETQY
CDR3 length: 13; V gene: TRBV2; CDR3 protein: ASSADRGNTDTQY
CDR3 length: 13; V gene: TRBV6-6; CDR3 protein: ASSQFTGVGEKLF
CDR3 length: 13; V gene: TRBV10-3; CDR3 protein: AITGGLHGNTEAF
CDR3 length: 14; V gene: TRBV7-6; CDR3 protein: ASSSRDRGPPDTQY
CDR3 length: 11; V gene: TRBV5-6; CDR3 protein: ASSPGRSYEQY
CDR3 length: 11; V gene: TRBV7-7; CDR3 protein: ASSLARQGEQF
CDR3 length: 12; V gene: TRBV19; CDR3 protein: ASSIGGLQETQY
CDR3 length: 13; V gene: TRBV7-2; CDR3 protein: ASSLESATYNEQF
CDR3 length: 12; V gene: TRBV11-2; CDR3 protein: ASSSTPGPTEQY
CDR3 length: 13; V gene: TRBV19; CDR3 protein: ASSLEGPTYNEQF
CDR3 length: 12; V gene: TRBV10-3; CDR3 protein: ATWGTAVSGELF
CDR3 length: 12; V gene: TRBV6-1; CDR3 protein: ASTFVLEGGGYT
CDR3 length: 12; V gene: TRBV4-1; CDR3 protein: ASSQGQLQETQY
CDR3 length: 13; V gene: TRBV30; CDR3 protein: AWKRLASSTDTQY
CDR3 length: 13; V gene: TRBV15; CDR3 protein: ATSRGTDAQETQY
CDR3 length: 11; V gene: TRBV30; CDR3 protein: AWRGMGAGELF
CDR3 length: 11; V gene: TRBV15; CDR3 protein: ATSRQKNTEAF
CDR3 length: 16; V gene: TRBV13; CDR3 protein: ASSLTGLAYENTGELF
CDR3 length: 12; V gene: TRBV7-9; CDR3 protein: ASSPRTGDEKLF
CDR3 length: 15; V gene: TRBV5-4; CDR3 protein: ASSHGTSFSGANVLT
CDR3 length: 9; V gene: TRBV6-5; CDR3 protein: ASSSGDGYT
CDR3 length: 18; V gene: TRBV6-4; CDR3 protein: ASSGEGTGAYLASYNEQF
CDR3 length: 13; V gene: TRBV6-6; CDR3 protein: ASTLGSGRSQPQH
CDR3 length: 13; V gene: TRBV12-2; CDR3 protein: ASRITKVGNQPQH
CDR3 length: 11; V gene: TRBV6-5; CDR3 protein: ASSRTAGNTIY
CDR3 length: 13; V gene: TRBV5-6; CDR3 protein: ASSLGGFSNQPQH
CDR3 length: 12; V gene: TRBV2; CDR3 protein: ASTRQASNEKLF
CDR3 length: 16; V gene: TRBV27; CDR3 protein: ASNQSSAGKIQDYGYT
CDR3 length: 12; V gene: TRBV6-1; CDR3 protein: ASTGQRANYGYT
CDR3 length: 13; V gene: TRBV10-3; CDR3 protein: AIREDSRGNYGYT
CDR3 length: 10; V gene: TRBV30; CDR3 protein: AWSVLWGSLH
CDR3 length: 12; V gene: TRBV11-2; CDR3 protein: ASSLGNVGDTIY